These 2 T cell receptor beta chains share one sample of origin, sequenced in a study of cytomegalovirus exposure and HLA in healthy donors. Use of 60 Vbeta and 13 Jbeta primers characterized the PCR. TCRdb's table, derived via immunoSEQ multiplex PCR, lists solely in-frame clones and lacks some. In total, the table holds roughly 35,000 clones. The source material was PBMCs. Receptor source: a woman between 35 and 50 years old in good health and CMV-seropositive.

V is TRBV5-6 and J is TRBJ2-1, with TRBD2 identical over 10 bases. This CDR3 is 16 amino acids long. V gave up 4 bases and J gave up 6 bases; unmatched junction bases: 10. Germline V lookup: CDR1 SGHDT, CDR2 YYEEEE. In DNA form, the CDR3 reads TGTGCCAGCAGCCCCTCCCTAGCGGGAGATAGCAATGAGCAGTTCTTC. As protein: CASSPSLAGDSNEQFF.

This chain links TRBV27 with TRBJ1-1; D is ambiguous. Trimming pared 6 bases from V and 0 bases from J, leaving 11 bases between. Germline lookup yields CDR1 MNHEY and CDR2 SMNVEV (reference sequence). This CDR3 has 14 residues. In DNA form, the CDR3 reads TGTGCCAGCAGGGCCTGGCAATTGAACACTGAAGCTTTCTTT. Its protein is CASRAWQLNTEAFF.